This passage covers 21 T cell receptor beta chains from one sample sequenced in a study of shared clonotypes between healthy human individuals. Naive CD8 isolation took CD45RO-negative cells positively selected for CCR7 and excluded terminally differentiated effector memory CD45RA+ cells. Measured with immunoSEQ multiplex PCR; TCRdb has only the in-frame clones, and not every one. The table lists approximately 2,200,000 clones, roughly 91% of them singletons. The sequenced sample was naive CD8+ T cells from PBMCs. The source is a man younger than 35 in good health. Some clones in this sample may be carry-over from other donors' samples.

The chain has TRBV28 and TRBJ2-5, with TRBD2 matching over 7 bases. The CDR3 has 11 amino acids. The V and J ends lost 8 bases and 9 bases, in that order; junction bases with no gene match: 6. The germline V gene encodes CDR1 MDHEN and CDR2 SYDVKM. The CDR3 bases are TGTGCCAGCTGGGGGGGGGACTCCCAGTACTTC. It specifies CASWGGDSQYF. Drawing the rest from reference TRBV28 and TRBJ2-5, the complete variable domain is DVKVTQSSRYLVKRTGEKVFLECVQDMDHENMFWYRQDPGLGLRLIYFSYDVKMKEKGDIPEGYSVSREKKERFSLILESASTNQTSMYLCASWGGDSQYFGPGTRLLVL.

This clone has a handful of counts. V gene TRBV7-9 combines with J gene TRBJ2-1, with 7 bases identical to TRBD1. J was trimmed by 0 bases and V by 5 bases; bases with no gene match: 4. CDR3 size: 15 residues. CDR1 SEHNR and CDR2 FQNEAQ come from the germline V gene (reference sequence). Here the CDR3 reads CASSPTGNSYNEQFF. The DNA for the CDR3 is TGTGCCAGCAGCCCGACAGGGAACTCCTACAATGAGCAGTTCTTC.

This clone was seen a single time. The same CDR3 also results from other DNA sequences found in this sample. The rearrangement links TRBV7-9 to TRBJ2-7; D gene unclear. Germline V gene sequence: CDR1 SEHNR, CDR2 FQNEAQ (reference sequence). The V gene lost 0 bases and the J gene lost 3 bases, with 9 bases spanning the gap. The CDR3 loop spans 14 amino acids. CDR3: CASSLAGSDYEQYF. The CDR3 nucleotides are TGTGCCAGCAGCTTAGCTGGGTCAGACTACGAGCAGTACTTC. Drawing the rest from reference TRBV7-9 and TRBJ2-7, the complete variable domain is DTGVSQNPRHKITKRGQNVTFRCDPISEHNRLYWYRQTLGQGPEFLTYFQNEAQLEKSRLLSDRFSAERPKGSFSTLEIQRTEQGDSAMYLCASSLAGSDYEQYFGPGTRLTVT.

V gene TRBV7-3 combines with J gene TRBJ2-5; D is uncertain. The CDR3 runs 12 residues. V was cut by 1 base and J by 5 bases, with 5 bases left in between. The V gene's germline CDR1 is SGHTA and CDR2 FQGTGA. The CDR3 here is CASSLNGETQYF. As DNA, the CDR3 is TGTGCCAGCAGCTTAAATGGGGAGACCCAGTACTTC.

The rearrangement links TRBV10-3 to TRBJ2-3; D is perhaps TRBD2 (5 bases). CDR1 ENHRY and CDR2 SYGVKD come from the germline V gene. Trimming cost V 10 bases and J 3 bases, with 17 bases left between them. The CDR3 is 14 residues long. The CDR3 region is CATLAGPGTDTQYF. CDR3 nucleotides: TGTGCCACCCTAGCTGGTCCAGGAACAGATACGCAGTATTTT.

The chain links TRBV28 to TRBJ2-7, with D hard to call. The CDR3 loop spans 14 amino acids. The V end lost 0 bases, the J end lost 3 bases, and 9 bases lay between the germline ends. Germline lookup yields CDR1 MDHEN and CDR2 SYDVKM. CDR3 loop: CASSLWLSGYEQYF. In nucleotides, the CDR3 is TGTGCCAGCAGTTTATGGTTATCGGGCTACGAGCAGTACTTC.

As for this clone: Other nucleotide sequences in the sample specify the same CDR3. This chain joins TRBV7-9 and TRBJ1-1; D perhaps matches TRBD1 (5 bases). V was pared by 5 bases and J by 1 base, with 8 bases between. Germline CDR1 and CDR2: SEHNR and FQNEAQ (reference sequence). This CDR3 contains 13 residues. The CDR3 nucleotides are TGTGCCAGCAGCCCGGGGGGGAACACTGAAGCTTTCTTT. Translating it yields CASSPGGNTEAFF.

The chain recombines TRBV7-9 with TRBJ1-2; the D is unclear. The CDR3 runs to 16 residues. Trimming left V 1 base short and J 10 bases short, with 22 bases between. The germline CDR1 and CDR2 sequences are SEHNR and FQNEAQ (reference sequence). CDR3 nucleotide sequence: TGTGCCAGCAGCTTAGATTCTGGGGTCGGGCTCGACTCCTACACCTTC. Translation gives CASSLDSGVGLDSYTF. The variable domain in full, completed from reference TRBV7-9 and TRBJ1-2, reads DTGVSQNPRHKITKRGQNVTFRCDPISEHNRLYWYRQTLGQGPEFLTYFQNEAQLEKSRLLSDRFSAERPKGSFSTLEIQRTEQGDSAMYLCASSLDSGVGLDSYTFGSGTRLTVV.

This clone was seen a single time. The gene calls are TRBV28 and TRBJ1-5, with no clear D. V lost 6 bases and J 2 bases, leaving 11 bases between the germline ends. This CDR3 spans 14 amino acids. Germline loops: CDR1 MDHEN, CDR2 SYDVKM. CDR3 sequence reads: CASSQDPGNQPQHF. CDR3 sequence (DNA): TGTGCCAGCAGCCAGGACCCTGGCAATCAGCCCCAGCATTTT.

This chain connects TRBV11-2 to TRBJ2-1; either TRBD1 or TRBD2 may supply D (5 bases each). The CDR3 consists of 16 residues. V was clipped by 0 bases and J by 3 bases, with 12 bases between them. Per germline, CDR1 SGHAT and CDR2 FQNNGV. The CDR3 DNA reads as TGTGCCAGCAGCTTAGATTTGGGGGTAATCTACAATGAGCAGTTCTTC. It codes for CASSLDLGVIYNEQFF. Drawing the rest from reference TRBV11-2 and TRBJ2-1, the complete variable domain is EAGVAQSPRYKIIEKRQSVAFWCNPISGHATLYWYQQILGQGPKLLIQFQNNGVVDDSQLPKDRFSAERLKGVDSTLKIQPAKLEDSAVYLCASSLDLGVIYNEQFFGPGTRLTVL.

The chain recombines TRBV5-4 with TRBJ2-7; D may be TRBD1 (5 bases). The CDR3 has 17 residues. V was trimmed by 6 bases and J by 7 bases, leaving 29 bases between them. CDR1 SGHNT and CDR2 YYREEE come from the germline V gene (reference sequence). The CDR3 protein is CASTSDRHGTNLGEQYF. In DNA form, the CDR3 reads TGTGCCAGCACCTCCGACAGACACGGAACAAACCTAGGGGAGCAGTACTTC.

The V and J genes are TRBV27 and TRBJ1-4; D remains unclear. The CDR3 consists of 17 residues. V was clipped by 4 bases and J by 3 bases, with 18 bases between them. The germline V gene encodes CDR1 MNHEY and CDR2 SMNVEV (reference sequence). The CDR3 is CASSYGPSADSNEKLFF. In DNA, the CDR3 is TGTGCCAGCAGTTATGGCCCGTCGGCGGACTCTAATGAAAAACTGTTTTTT.

The rearrangement links TRBV28 to TRBJ2-7; a weak D match, TRBD1 (6 bases). V lost 6 bases, J lost 2 bases, and 11 bases lay in between. The germline gives CDR1 MDHEN, CDR2 SYDVKM. The CDR3 consists of 13 residues. DNA for the CDR3: TGTGCCAGCAGCCCAACAGGGACCTACGAGCAGTACTTC. It specifies CASSPTGTYEQYF.

The V and J genes are TRBV5-6 and TRBJ2-1; 12 bases fit TRBD2. The ends lost 2 bases at V and 8 bases at J; junction bases unmatched: 11. Germline V gives CDR1 SGHDT, CDR2 YYEEEE. This CDR3 region has 17 residues. The CDR3 protein is CASSFRGLAGPFDEQFF. CDR3 DNA sequence: TGTGCCAGCAGCTTCCGAGGACTAGCGGGGCCCTTTGATGAGCAGTTCTTC.

Concerning this clone itself: The same CDR3 arises from other DNA sequences in this sample as well. The chain has TRBV19 and TRBJ2-1, with 8 bases matching TRBD2. With V trimmed by 2 bases and J by 4 bases, 4 bases remained unmatched. The germline V gene encodes CDR1 LNHDA and CDR2 SQIVND (reference sequence). The CDR3 is made up of 15 amino acids. This CDR3 reads CASSISGSPYNEQFF. The DNA of the CDR3 is TGTGCCAGTAGTATAAGCGGGAGCCCTTACAATGAGCAGTTCTTC.

The V and J genes are TRBV6-5 and TRBJ2-1; perhaps TRBD2 as D (5 bases). The CDR3 has 14 residues. Germline V gene data show CDR1 as MNHEY and CDR2 as SVGAGI. Trimming removed 7 bases from V and 2 bases from J, with 12 bases in between. CDR3 sequence: CASTQRGPYNEQFF. As DNA, the CDR3 is TGTGCCAGCACCCAACGAGGGCCCTACAATGAGCAGTTCTTC.

The rearrangement links TRBV28 to TRBJ1-2; D not resolved. Germline-derived CDR1 and CDR2 are MDHEN and SYDVKM. The CDR3 loop spans 12 amino acids. Trimming stripped 3 bases from V and 6 bases from J, with 8 bases between. This CDR3 reads CASSFRSDGYTF. CDR3 sequence (DNA): TGTGCCAGCAGTTTTCGCAGTGATGGCTACACCTTC.

With respect to this clone: The same CDR3 also results from other DNA sequences found in this sample. The CDR3 here is CASSLQGAYNEQFF. For the CDR3, the DNA is TGTGCCAGCAGTTTGCAGGGGGCCTACAATGAGCAGTTCTTC. The J gene is TRBJ2-1, the V gene TRBV27; 7 bases agree with TRBD1. CDR3 size: 14 residues. Germline V lookup: CDR1 MNHEY, CDR2 SMNVEV (reference sequence). V lost 3 bases and J lost 2; bases outside the gene matches: 1.

The V gene is TRBV18, the J gene TRBJ1-1; D not certain. This CDR3 has 14 residues. Germline lookup yields CDR1 KGHSH and CDR2 LQKENI. The V end was cut by 2 bases, the J end by 0 bases, with 7 bases between. The CDR3: CASSPEQLNTEAFF. The CDR3 DNA sequence: TGTGCCAGCTCACCAGAACAGCTGAACACTGAAGCTTTCTTT.

The chain recombines TRBV5-6 with TRBJ2-5, with 8 bases identical to TRBD2. The germline V gene has CDR1 SGHDT and CDR2 YYEEEE. The CDR3 sequence is 16 residues long. V shed 0 bases, J shed 0 bases, and the junction held 4 bases outside the gene matches. The CDR3 reads CASSLVSGGDQETQYF. The CDR3 nucleotides read TGTGCCAGCAGCTTGGTAAGCGGGGGCGACCAAGAGACCCAGTACTTC.

The chain links TRBV9 to TRBJ2-7; D remains unclear. Looked up from germline, CDR1 is SGDLS and CDR2 is YYNGEE. The CDR3 length is 13 residues. V lost 0 bases, J lost 5 bases, and 9 bases lay in between. CDR3 amino acids: CASSVVRLHEQYF. CDR3 sequence (DNA): TGTGCCAGCAGCGTAGTTAGGCTCCACGAGCAGTACTTC. The variable domain in full, completed from reference TRBV9 and TRBJ2-7, reads DSGVTQTPKHLITATGQRVTLRCSPRSGDLSVYWYQQSLDQGLQFLIQYYNGEERAKGNILERFSAQQFPDLHSELNLSSLELGDSALYFCASSVVRLHEQYFGPGTRLTVT.